This T cell receptor beta chain was captured in a study of identical twins. TCRdb re-called the 5' RACE reads through MiXCR, storing one row per CDR3 protein. The sample lists about 890,000 distinct CDR3 sequences; roughly an eighth were seen once. This clonotype turned up a few times. The antigen remains undetermined. With no exceptions, donors were healthy Caucasians. The study's findings and limits: There was an excess of low generation probability in the out-of-frame alpha sequences that twins shared.

The CDR3 is 16 residues long. Germline CDR1 and CDR2: SGHNT and YYREEE (reference sequence). V shed 0 bases, J shed 4 bases, and the junction held 6 bases outside the gene matches. This sample was also put to use in a study of yellow fever vaccine responses in identical twins. That work adds: Reportedly, the response of twins' T cells to the vaccine seemed partly convergent, partly personalized.

The chain couples TRBV5-4 to TRBJ2-3, with 9 bases matching TRBD2. Sequencing used PBMCs. This sequence originates from a young woman in good health. DNA for the CDR3: TGTGCCAGCAGCTTGGGGTTTGGACTAGCGCCAGATACGCAGTATTTT. This encodes CASSLGFGLAPDTQYF. The whole variable domain, remainder taken from reference TRBV5-4 and TRBJ2-3, is ETGVTQSPTHLIKTRGQQVTLRCSSQSGHNTVSWYQQALGQGPQFIFQYYREEENGRGNFPPRFSGLQFPNYSSELNVNALELDDSALYLCASSLGFGLAPDTQYFGPGTRLTVL.